This TCR beta chain was sequenced in a study of T cells expressing NK-cell markers. Findings of the study overall: Of the CD8+ T cells in six donors, roughly 1.0-7.5% belonged to dominant NKG2C+ clonotypes.

TCRdb reworked the 5' RACE reads into one entry per CDR3 protein, no DNA. The sample's table shows almost 450,000 distinct CDR3 sequences. Points on this clonotype: Its antigen is still unknown.

The germline V gene has CDR1 SGHKS and CDR2 YYEKEE (reference sequence). The CDR3 spans 14 residues. Sequenced input: blood T cells: a sorted CD56 or NKG2C T cell subset, CD4+ or CD8+ T cells, or bulk PBMC T cells (not recorded which). The clonotype originates from a woman between 18 and 70 years old in good health. The genes are TRBV5-5 and TRBJ1-1. The chain's CDR3 is CAAGVGVRNTEAFF.